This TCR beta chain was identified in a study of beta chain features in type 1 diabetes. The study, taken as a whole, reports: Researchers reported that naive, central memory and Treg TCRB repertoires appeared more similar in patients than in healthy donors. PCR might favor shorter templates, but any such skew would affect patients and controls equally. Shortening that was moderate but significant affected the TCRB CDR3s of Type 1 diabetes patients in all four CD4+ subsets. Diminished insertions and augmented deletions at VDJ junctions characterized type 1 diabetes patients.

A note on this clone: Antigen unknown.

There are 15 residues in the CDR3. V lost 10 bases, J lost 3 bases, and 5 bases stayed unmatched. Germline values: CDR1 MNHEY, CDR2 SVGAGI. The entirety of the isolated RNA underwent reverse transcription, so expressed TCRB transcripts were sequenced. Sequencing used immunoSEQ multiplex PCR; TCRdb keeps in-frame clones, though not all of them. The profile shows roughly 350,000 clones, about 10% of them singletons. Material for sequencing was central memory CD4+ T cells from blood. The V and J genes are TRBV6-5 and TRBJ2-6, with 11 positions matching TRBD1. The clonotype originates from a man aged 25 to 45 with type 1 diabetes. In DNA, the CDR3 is TGTGCCATCGGGACAGGGGGTGGTGGGGCCAACGTCCTGACTTTC. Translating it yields CAIGTGGGGANVLTF.